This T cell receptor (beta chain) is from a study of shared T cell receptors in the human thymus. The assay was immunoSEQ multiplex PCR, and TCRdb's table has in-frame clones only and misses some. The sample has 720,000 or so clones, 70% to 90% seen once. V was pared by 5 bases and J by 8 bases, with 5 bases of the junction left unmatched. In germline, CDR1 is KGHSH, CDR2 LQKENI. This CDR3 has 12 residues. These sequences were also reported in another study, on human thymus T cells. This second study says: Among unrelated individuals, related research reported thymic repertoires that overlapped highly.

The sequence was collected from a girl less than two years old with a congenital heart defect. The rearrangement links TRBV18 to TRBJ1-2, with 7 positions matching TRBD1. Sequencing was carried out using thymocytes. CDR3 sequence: CASSTGAEGYTF. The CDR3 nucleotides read TGTGCCAGCTCAACAGGGGCGGAAGGCTACACCTTC. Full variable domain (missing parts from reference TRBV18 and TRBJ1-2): NAGVMQNPRHLVRRRGQEARLRCSPMKGHSHVYWYRQLPEEGLKFMVYLQKENIIDESGMPKERFSAEFPKEGPSILRIQQVVRGDSAAYFCASSTGAEGYTFGSGTRLTVV.